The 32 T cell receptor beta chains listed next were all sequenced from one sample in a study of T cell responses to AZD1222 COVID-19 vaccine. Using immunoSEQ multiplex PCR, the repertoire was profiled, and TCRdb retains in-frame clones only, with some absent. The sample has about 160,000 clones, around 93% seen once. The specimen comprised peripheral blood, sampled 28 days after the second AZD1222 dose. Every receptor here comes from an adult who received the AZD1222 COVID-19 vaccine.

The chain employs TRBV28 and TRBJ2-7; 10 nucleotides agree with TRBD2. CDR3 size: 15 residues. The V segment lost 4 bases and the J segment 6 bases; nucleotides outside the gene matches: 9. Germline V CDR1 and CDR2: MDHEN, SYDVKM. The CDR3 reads CASSSLAGVGPEQYF. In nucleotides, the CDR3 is TGTGCCAGCAGTTCTCTAGCGGGAGTAGGTCCCGAGCAGTACTTC.

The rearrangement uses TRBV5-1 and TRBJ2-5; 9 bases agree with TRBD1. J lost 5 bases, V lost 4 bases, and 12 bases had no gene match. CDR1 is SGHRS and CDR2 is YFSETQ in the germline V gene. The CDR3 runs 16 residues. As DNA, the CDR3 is TGCGCCAGCAGCCTCGGGACAGGGAGGGAGATGGAGACCCAGTACTTC. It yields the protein CASSLGTGREMETQYF.

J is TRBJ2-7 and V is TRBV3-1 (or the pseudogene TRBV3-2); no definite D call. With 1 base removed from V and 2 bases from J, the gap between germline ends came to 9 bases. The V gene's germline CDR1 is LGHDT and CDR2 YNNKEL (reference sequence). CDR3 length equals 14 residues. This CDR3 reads CASSQGNGAYEQYF. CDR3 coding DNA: TGTGCCAGCAGCCAAGGGAACGGAGCCTACGAGCAGTACTTC.

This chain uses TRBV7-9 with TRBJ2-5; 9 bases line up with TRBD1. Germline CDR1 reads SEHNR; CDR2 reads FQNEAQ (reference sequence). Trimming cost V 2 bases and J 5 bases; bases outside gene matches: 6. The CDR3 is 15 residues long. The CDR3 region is CASSLQQGAGETQYF. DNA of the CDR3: TGTGCCAGCAGCTTACAACAGGGGGCAGGGGAGACCCAGTACTTC.

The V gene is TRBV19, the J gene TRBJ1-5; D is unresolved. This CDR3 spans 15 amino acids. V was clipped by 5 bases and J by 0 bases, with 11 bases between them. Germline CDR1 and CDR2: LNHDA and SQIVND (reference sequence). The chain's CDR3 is CASSSGRFSNQPQHF. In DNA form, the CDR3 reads TGTGCCAGTAGTTCTGGACGGTTTAGCAATCAGCCCCAGCATTTT.

The CDR3 DNA sequence: TGTGCCAGCAGCCAGTTCCAGGGGGCAGGCACTGAAGCTTTCTTT. Translating it yields CASSQFQGAGTEAFF. The J gene is TRBJ1-1, the V gene TRBV3-1 (or the pseudogene TRBV3-2); 8 bases are a match to TRBD1. The CDR3 is 15 residues long. CDR1 and CDR2 (germline): LGHDT, YNNKEL (reference sequence). Trimming at V came to 3 bases and at J to 4 bases, leaving 7 bases not matched to a gene.

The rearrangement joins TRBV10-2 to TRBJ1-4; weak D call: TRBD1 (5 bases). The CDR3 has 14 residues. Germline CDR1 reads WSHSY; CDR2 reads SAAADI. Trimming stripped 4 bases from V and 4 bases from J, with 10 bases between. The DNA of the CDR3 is TGCGCCAGCAGTGTATTCCAGGGTAATGAAAAACTGTTTTTT. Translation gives CASSVFQGNEKLFF.

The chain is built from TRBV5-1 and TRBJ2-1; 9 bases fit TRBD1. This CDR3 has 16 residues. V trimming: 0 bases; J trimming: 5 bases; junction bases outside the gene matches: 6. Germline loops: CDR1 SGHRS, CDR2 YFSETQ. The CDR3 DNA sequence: TGCGCCAGCAGCTTGGGTCCCACAGGGGGCCACAATGAGCAGTTCTTC. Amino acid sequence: CASSLGPTGGHNEQFF.

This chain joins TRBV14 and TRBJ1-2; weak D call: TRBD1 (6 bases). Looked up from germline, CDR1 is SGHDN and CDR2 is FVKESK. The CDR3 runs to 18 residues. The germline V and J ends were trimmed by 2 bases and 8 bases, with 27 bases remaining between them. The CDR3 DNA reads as TGTGCCAGCAGCCAACGACCTATCGACCACAGGGCCTCTGGGGGCTACACCTTC. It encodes CASSQRPIDHRASGGYTF.

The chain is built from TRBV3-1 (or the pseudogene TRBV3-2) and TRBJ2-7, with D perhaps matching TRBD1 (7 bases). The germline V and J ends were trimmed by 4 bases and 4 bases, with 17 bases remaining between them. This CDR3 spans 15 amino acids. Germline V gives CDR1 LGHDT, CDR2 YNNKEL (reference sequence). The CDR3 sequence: CASSPMAGTAYEQYF. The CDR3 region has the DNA TGTGCCAGCAGCCCTATGGCGGGGACAGCATACGAGCAGTACTTC.

Here the CDR3 DNA reads TGTGCCAGCAGCTTAGTCCTTCCGAGCAATCAGCCCCAGCATTTT. Amino acids: CASSLVLPSNQPQHF. The chain is built from TRBV11-2 and TRBJ1-5; no clear D gene. The V gene lost 1 base and the J gene lost 1 base, with 8 bases spanning the gap. The CDR3 consists of 15 residues. In germline, CDR1 is SGHAT, CDR2 FQNNGV.

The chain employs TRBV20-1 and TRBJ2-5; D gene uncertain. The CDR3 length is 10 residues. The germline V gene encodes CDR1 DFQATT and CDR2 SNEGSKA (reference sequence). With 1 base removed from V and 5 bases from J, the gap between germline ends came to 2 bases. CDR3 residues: CSARVETQYF. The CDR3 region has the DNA TGCAGTGCTAGAGTGGAGACCCAGTACTTC.

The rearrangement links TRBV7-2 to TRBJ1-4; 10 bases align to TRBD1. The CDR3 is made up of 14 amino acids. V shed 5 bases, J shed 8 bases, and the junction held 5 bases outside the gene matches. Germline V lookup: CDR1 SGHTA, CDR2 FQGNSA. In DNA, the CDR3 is TGTGCCAGCAGCCCGACAGGGGGCTGGGAAAAACTGTTTTTT. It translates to CASSPTGGWEKLFF.

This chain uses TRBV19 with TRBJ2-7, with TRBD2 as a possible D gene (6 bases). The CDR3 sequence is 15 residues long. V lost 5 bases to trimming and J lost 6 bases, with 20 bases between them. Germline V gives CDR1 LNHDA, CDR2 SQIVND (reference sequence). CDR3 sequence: CASSLTGGRSGEQYF. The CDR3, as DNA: TGTGCCAGTAGTCTTACAGGTGGGAGGTCGGGCGAGCAGTACTTC.

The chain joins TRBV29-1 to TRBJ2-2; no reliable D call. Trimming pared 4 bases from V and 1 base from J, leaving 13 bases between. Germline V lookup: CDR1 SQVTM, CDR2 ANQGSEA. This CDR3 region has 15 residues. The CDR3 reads CSVARAPENTGELFF. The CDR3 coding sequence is TGCAGCGTTGCACGGGCTCCTGAGAACACCGGGGAGCTGTTTTTT.

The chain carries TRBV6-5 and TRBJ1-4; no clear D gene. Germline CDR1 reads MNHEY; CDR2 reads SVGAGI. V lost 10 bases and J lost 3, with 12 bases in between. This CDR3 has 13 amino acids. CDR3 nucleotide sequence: TGTGCCACAAATTGGGGATCTAATGAAAAACTGTTTTTT. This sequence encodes CATNWGSNEKLFF.

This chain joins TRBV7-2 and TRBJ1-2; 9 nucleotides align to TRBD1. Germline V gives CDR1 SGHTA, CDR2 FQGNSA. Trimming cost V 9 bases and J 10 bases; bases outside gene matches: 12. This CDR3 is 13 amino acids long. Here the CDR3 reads CARTGGPWESYTF. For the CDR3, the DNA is TGTGCCAGAACAGGGGGCCCCTGGGAATCCTACACCTTC.

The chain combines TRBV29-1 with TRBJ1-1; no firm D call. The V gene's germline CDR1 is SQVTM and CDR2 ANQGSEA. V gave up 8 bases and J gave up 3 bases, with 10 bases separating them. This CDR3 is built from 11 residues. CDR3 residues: CSSRTYTEAFF. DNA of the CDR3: TGCAGCTCCAGAACATACACTGAAGCTTTCTTT. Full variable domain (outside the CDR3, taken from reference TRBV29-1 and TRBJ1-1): SAVISQKPSRDICQRGTSLTIQCQVDSQVTMMFWYRQQPGQSLTLIATANQGSEATYESGFVIDKFPISRPNLTFSTLTVSNMSPEDSSIYLCSSRTYTEAFFGQGTRLTVV.

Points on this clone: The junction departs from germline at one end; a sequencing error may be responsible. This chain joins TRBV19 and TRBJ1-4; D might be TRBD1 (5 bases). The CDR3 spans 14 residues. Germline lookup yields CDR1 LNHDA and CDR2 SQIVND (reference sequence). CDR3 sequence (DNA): TGTGCCAGTAGTAATCCGGGGACTACTGAAAAACTGTTTTTT. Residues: CASSNPGTTEKLFF.

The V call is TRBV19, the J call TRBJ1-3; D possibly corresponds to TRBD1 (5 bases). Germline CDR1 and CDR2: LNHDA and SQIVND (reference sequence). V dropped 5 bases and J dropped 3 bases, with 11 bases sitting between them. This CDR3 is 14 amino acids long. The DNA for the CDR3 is TGTGCCAGTAGTGGGACCAACTATGGAAACACCATATATTTT. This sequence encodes CASSGTNYGNTIYF.

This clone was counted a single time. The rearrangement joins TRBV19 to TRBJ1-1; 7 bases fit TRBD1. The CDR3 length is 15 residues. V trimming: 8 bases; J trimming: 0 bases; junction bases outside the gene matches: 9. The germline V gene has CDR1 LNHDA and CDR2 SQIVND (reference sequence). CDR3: CASETGNGVNTEAFF. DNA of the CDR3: TGTGCCAGTGAGACAGGGAATGGGGTGAACACTGAAGCTTTCTTT.

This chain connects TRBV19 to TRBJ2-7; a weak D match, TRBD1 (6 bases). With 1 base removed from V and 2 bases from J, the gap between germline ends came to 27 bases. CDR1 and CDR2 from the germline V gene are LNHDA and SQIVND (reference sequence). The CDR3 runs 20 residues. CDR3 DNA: TGTGCCAGTAGTATAGGAGTCCGGGGCCGGGCGCGGACAGACCCCTACGAGCAGTACTTC. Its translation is CASSIGVRGRARTDPYEQYF.

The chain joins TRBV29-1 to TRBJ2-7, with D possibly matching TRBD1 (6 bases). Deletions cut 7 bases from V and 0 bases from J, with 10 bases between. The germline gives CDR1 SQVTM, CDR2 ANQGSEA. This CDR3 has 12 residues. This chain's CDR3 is CSAQGNSYEQYF. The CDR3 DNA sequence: TGCAGCGCCCAGGGGAACTCCTACGAGCAGTACTTC.

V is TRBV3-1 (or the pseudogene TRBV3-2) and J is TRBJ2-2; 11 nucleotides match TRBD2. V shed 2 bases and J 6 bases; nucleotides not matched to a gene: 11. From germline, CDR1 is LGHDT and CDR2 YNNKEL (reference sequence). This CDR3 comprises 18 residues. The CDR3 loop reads CASSQPTGLAGGPGELFF. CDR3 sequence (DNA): TGTGCCAGCAGCCAACCTACCGGGCTAGCGGGAGGTCCCGGGGAGCTGTTTTTT.

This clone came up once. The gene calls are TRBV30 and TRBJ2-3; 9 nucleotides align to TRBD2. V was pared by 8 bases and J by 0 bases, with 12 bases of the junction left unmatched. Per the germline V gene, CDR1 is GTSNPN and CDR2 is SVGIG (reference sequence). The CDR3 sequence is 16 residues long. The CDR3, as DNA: TGTGCCGCGGGGGGGAGGACCTCGATCAGCACAGATACGCAGTATTTT. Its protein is CAAGGRTSISTDTQYF.

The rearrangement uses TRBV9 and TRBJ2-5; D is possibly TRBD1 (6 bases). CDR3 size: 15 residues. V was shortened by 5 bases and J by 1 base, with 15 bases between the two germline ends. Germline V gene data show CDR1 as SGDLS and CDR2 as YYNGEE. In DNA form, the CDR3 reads TGTGCCAGCAGGCAAGGGGGAAGGAGCCAAGAGACCCAGTACTTC. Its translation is CASRQGGRSQETQYF.

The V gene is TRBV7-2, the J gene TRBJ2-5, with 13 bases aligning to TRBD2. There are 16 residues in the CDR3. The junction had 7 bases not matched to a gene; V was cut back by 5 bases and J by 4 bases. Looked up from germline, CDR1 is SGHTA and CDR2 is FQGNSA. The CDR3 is CASSPTSGGGPETQYF. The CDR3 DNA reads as TGTGCCAGCAGCCCCACTAGCGGGGGGGGCCCAGAGACCCAGTACTTC.

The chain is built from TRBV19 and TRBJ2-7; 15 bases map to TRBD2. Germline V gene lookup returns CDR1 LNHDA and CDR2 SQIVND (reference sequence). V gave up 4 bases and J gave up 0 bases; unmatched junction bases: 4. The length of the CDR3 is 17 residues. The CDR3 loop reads CASSTRTSGRVSYEQYF. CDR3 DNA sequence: TGTGCCAGTAGTACCCGGACTAGCGGGAGGGTCTCCTACGAGCAGTACTTC.

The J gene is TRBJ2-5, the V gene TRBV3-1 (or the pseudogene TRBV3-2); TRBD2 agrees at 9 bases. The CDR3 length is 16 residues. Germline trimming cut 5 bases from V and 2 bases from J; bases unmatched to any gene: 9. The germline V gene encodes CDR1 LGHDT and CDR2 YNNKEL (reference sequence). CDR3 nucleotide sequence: TGTGCCAGCAGCGGAGTACTAGCGGGCTTACAAGAGACCCAGTACTTC. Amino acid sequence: CASSGVLAGLQETQYF.

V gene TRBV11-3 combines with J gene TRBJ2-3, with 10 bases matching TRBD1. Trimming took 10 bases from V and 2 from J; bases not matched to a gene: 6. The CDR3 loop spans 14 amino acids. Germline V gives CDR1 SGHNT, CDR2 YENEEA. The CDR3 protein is CATDRGLDTDTQYF. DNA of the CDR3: TGTGCCACCGACAGGGGGCTTGACACAGATACGCAGTATTTT. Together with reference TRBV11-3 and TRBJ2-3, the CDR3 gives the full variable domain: EAGVVQSPRYKIIEKKQPVAFWCNPISGHNTLYWYLQNLGQGPELLIRYENEEAVDDSQLPKDRFSAERLKGVDSTLKIQPAELGDSAVYLCATDRGLDTDTQYFGPGTRLTVL.

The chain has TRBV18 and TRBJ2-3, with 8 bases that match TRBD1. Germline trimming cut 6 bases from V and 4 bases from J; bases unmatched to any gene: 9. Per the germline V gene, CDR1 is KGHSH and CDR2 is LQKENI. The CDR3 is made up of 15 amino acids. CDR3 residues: CASSKRQGSADTQYF. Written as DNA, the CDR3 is TGTGCCAGCTCTAAGCGACAGGGGTCGGCAGATACGCAGTATTTT. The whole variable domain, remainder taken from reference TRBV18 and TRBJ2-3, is NAGVMQNPRHLVRRRGQEARLRCSPMKGHSHVYWYRQLPEEGLKFMVYLQKENIIDESGMPKERFSAEFPKEGPSILRIQQVVRGDSAAYFCASSKRQGSADTQYFGPGTRLTVL.

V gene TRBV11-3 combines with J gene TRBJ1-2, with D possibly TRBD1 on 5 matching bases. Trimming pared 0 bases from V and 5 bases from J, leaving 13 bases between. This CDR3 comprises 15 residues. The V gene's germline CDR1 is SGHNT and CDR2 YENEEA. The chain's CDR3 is CASSLDPQGGYGYTF. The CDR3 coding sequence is TGTGCCAGCAGCTTAGATCCGCAGGGAGGTTATGGCTACACCTTC.